The TCR beta chain described here comes from a study of OX40 agonist ivuxolimab in advanced cancers. Only in-frame clones appear in the TCRdb table, and some are missing; sequencing was by immunoSEQ multiplex PCR. The table lists about 72,000 clones, 88% of them singletons. V lost 2 bases and J lost 4, with 12 bases in between. Germline-derived CDR1 and CDR2 are MNHEY and SMNVEV (reference sequence). The CDR3 consists of 15 residues. This sequence was found in an adult with an advanced solid tumor such as melanoma, head and neck, liver or kidney cancer. The sequencing used CD4+ or CD8+ T cells sorted from blood, collected in a trial of the OX40 agonist ivuxolimab. This rearrangement joins TRBV27 to TRBJ2-1; D is tentatively TRBD1 or TRBD2 (5 bases each). The CDR3 region is CASSLVGARYNEQFF. The CDR3 DNA reads TGTGCCAGCAGTTTAGTCGGGGCCCGATACAATGAGCAGTTCTTC.